This T cell receptor (beta chain) emerged from a study of blood T cell repertoires in COVID-19. Study overall: Sample material is recorded as cDNA or gDNA derived from T cells, B-cell-depleted T cells, or PBMCs.

Germline trimming cut 4 bases from V and 5 bases from J; bases unmatched to any gene: 6. Per germline, CDR1 SGHRS and CDR2 YFSETQ. The CDR3 consists of 14 residues. TCRdb's table, derived via immunoSEQ multiplex PCR, lists solely in-frame clones and lacks some. The top ten hold around 3.1% of the sample, which has roughly 140,000 clones, around 81% seen once. The TCR sequence derives from a woman in her thirties or forties with active or convalescent COVID-19. The sample taken for sequencing was peripheral blood. The rearrangement links TRBV5-1 to TRBJ2-3; 8 bases match TRBD1. CDR3 amino acids: CASSMDRDRDTQYF. DNA of the CDR3: TGCGCCAGCAGCATGGACAGGGATCGAGATACGCAGTATTTT. Full variable domain (outside the CDR3, taken from reference TRBV5-1 and TRBJ2-3): KAGVTQTPRYLIKTRGQQVTLSCSPISGHRSVSWYQQTPGQGLQFLFEYFSETQRNKGNFPGRFSGRQFSNSRSEMNVSTLELGDSALYLCASSMDRDRDTQYFGPGTRLTVL.